This T cell receptor (beta chain) comes out of a study of T cells expressing NK-cell markers. The CDR3 is made up of 13 amino acids. Germline lookup yields CDR1 MNHEY and CDR2 SVGAGI. TCRdb re-called the 5' RACE reads and shows each CDR3 protein once, DNA omitted. The sample totals a few hundred thousand distinct CDR3 sequences. The rearrangement links TRBV6-5 to TRBJ2-5; TCRdb proposes TRBD1, but this gene call is untestable without DNA. The sample taken for sequencing was blood T cells: a sorted CD56 or NKG2C T cell subset, CD4+ or CD8+ T cells, or bulk PBMC T cells (not recorded which). The source of this sequence is a woman between 50 and 59 years old in good health. CDR3 sequence reads: CASRRDNQETQYF.